The next 32 T cell receptor beta chains were all read from a single sample in a study of blood T cell repertoires in COVID-19. Profiled with immunoSEQ multiplex PCR; TCRdb holds only in-frame clones, not every one. This sample yields 100,000 to 150,000 clones, of which roughly three quarters are seen a single time; less than 2.5% belongs to the top ten. Sequenced material: peripheral blood. These receptors originate from a woman in her 70s with acute or convalescent COVID-19.

This clone showed up just a few times. The V and J genes are TRBV2 and TRBJ1-6; tentatively, D is TRBD1 (5 bases). This CDR3 has 15 residues. V was clipped by 1 base and J by 2 bases, with 6 bases between them. The germline gives CDR1 SNHLY, CDR2 FYNNEI. The CDR3 DNA is TGTGCCAGCAGTGAAGGGGGCGCCTATAATTCACCCCTCCACTTT. Translation gives CASSEGGAYNSPLHF.

This chain uses TRBV6-5 with TRBJ2-2; TRBD2 matches 11 bases. The ends lost 2 bases at V and 4 bases at J; junction bases unmatched: 3. Looked up from germline, CDR1 is MNHEY and CDR2 is SVGAGI. CDR3 size: 16 residues. Here the CDR3 reads CASSYGTSGGTGELFF. In nucleotides, the CDR3 is TGTGCCAGCAGTTACGGTACTAGCGGGGGCACCGGGGAGCTGTTTTTT.

This clone has only one observation. V and J are TRBV10-3 and TRBJ2-4, with D possibly matching TRBD2 (7 bases). The CDR3 contains 14 residues. V lost 2 bases, J lost 7 bases, and 12 bases lay in between. Germline V lookup: CDR1 ENHRY, CDR2 SYGVKD. The DNA of the CDR3 is TGTGCCATCAGTGAGCCGGGGGGCGCGAACATTCAGTACTTC. Translated: CAISEPGGANIQYF.

This clone was found a few times. CDR3 sequence: CASSELAGEETQYF. The CDR3 nucleotides are TGTGCCAGCTCAGAACTAGCGGGGGAAGAGACCCAGTACTTC. V gene TRBV7-9 combines with J gene TRBJ2-5; 11 bases map to TRBD2. The germline CDR1 and CDR2 sequences are SEHNR and FQNEAQ (reference sequence). The CDR3 loop spans 14 amino acids. J lost 3 bases, V lost 8 bases, and 5 bases had no gene match.

This chain links TRBV15 with TRBJ2-1, with 8 bases aligning to TRBD2. The CDR3 consists of 16 residues. Germline V gene sequence: CDR1 LNHNV, CDR2 YYDKDF (reference sequence). V trimming: 3 bases; J trimming: 4 bases; junction bases outside the gene matches: 8. The DNA for the CDR3 is TGTGCCACCAGCAGCCCCGGGGGGGGCCGGTACAATGAGCAGTTCTTC. Protein sequence: CATSSPGGGRYNEQFF.

J is TRBJ2-7 and V is TRBV18; 9 bases line up with TRBD1. Losses at the gene ends were 3 bases for V and 2 bases for J; bases not matched to a gene: 5. CDR1 is KGHSH, CDR2 LQKENI, per germline. This CDR3 has 15 residues. In DNA, the CDR3 is TGTGCCAGCTCACCTTCCGGGACAGGGACCTACGAGCAGTACTTC. Amino acids: CASSPSGTGTYEQYF. Full variable domain (rest looked up from reference TRBV18 and TRBJ2-7): NAGVMQNPRHLVRRRGQEARLRCSPMKGHSHVYWYRQLPEEGLKFMVYLQKENIIDESGMPKERFSAEFPKEGPSILRIQQVVRGDSAAYFCASSPSGTGTYEQYFGPGTRLTVT.

The rearrangement links TRBV19 to TRBJ2-1; 7 bases fit TRBD2. V was pared by 11 bases and J by 3 bases, with 7 bases of the junction left unmatched. This CDR3 comprises 13 residues. In germline, CDR1 is LNHDA, CDR2 SQIVND (reference sequence). CDR3 amino acids: CAVGGSDYNEQFF. CDR3 coding DNA: TGTGCCGTAGGCGGGAGCGACTACAATGAGCAGTTCTTC. Looking up the rest from reference TRBV19 and TRBJ2-1 gives the full variable domain: DGGITQSPKYLFRKEGQNVTLSCEQNLNHDAMYWYRQDPGQGLRLIYYSQIVNDFQKGDIAEGYSVSREKKESFPLTVTSAQKNPTAFYLCAVGGSDYNEQFFGPGTRLTVL.

The CDR3 spells CASSYTGGGSNQPQHF. DNA for the CDR3: TGTGCCAGCAGTTATACAGGGGGCGGGAGCAATCAGCCCCAGCATTTT. The chain joins TRBV28 to TRBJ1-5; 9 bases are shared with TRBD1. The V gene's germline CDR1 is MDHEN and CDR2 SYDVKM. V shed 4 bases and J 1 base; nucleotides not matched to a gene: 5. The CDR3 contains 16 residues.

The chain carries TRBV27 and TRBJ1-6, with 10 bases aligning to TRBD1. This CDR3 has 16 amino acids. Germline V gene lookup returns CDR1 MNHEY and CDR2 SMNVEV (reference sequence). V was pared by 5 bases and J by 3 bases, with 4 bases of the junction left unmatched. The CDR3 DNA reads TGTGCCAGCAGTCCCAGGACAGGGGGCTATAATTCACCCCTCCACTTT. Residues: CASSPRTGGYNSPLHF.

CDR3 DNA sequence: TGCAGCGCCGGGACAGGGGGCACAGATACGCAGTATTTT. This encodes CSAGTGGTDTQYF. This chain links TRBV29-1 with TRBJ2-3; 10 bases are shared with TRBD1. The J segment lost 1 base and the V segment lost 7 bases, leaving 2 bases of the junction unmatched. Per germline, CDR1 SQVTM and CDR2 ANQGSEA. This CDR3 is built from 13 residues.

The V gene is TRBV9, the J gene TRBJ1-6; D remains ambiguous. The germline gives CDR1 SGDLS, CDR2 YYNGEE. The V end lost 5 bases, the J end lost 3 bases, and 9 bases lay between the germline ends. The CDR3 length is 14 residues. The CDR3 nucleotides are TGTGCCAGCAGTGTCGGGGACTATAATTCACCCCTCCACTTT. Its protein product is CASSVGDYNSPLHF.

The V call is TRBV4-3, the J call TRBJ1-4; D may be TRBD1 (5 bases). The CDR3 is 13 amino acids. Trimming removed 1 base from V and 8 bases from J, with 8 bases in between. The germline gives CDR1 LGHNA, CDR2 YSLEER. CDR3 amino acids: CASSQGGLEKLFF. Here the CDR3 DNA reads TGCGCCAGCAGCCAAGGGGGCTTGGAAAAACTGTTTTTT.

This clone was detected a few times. The chain employs TRBV15 and TRBJ1-1; perhaps TRBD1 as D (6 bases). The CDR3 covers 13 residues. Germline V gives CDR1 LNHNV, CDR2 YYDKDF (reference sequence). Trimming left V 3 bases short and J 6 bases short, with 11 bases between. CDR3 loop: CATSRRQGPEAFF. The CDR3 DNA reads TGTGCCACCAGCAGGAGGCAGGGGCCTGAAGCTTTCTTT.

This clone was observed a few times. In nucleotides, the CDR3 is TGTGCCTGGCGGGAGTCCGGGGAGACCCAGTACTTC. Translated: CAWRESGETQYF. V gene TRBV30 combines with J gene TRBJ2-5, with TRBD2 as a possible D gene (6 bases). V lost 5 bases and J lost 5, with 12 bases in between. The CDR3 length is 12 residues. Germline-derived CDR1 and CDR2 are GTSNPN and SVGIG (reference sequence).

The chain couples TRBV16 to TRBJ2-2; no clear D. The CDR3 sequence is 16 residues long. The germline V and J ends were trimmed by 2 bases and 5 bases, with 15 bases remaining between them. Germline loops: CDR1 KGHSY, CDR2 FQNENV. In DNA, the CDR3 is TGTGCCAGCAGCCAAATAGCTTCTTCGGGTACCGGGGAGCTGTTTTTT. Encoded protein: CASSQIASSGTGELFF.

This clone has a single count. Its ends do not fully match the called genes, so a read error is possible. The chain links TRBV6-2 or TRBV6-3 to TRBJ2-3, with 9 nucleotides matching TRBD2. Germline V gives CDR1 MNHEY, CDR2 SVGEGT. CDR3 size: 16 residues. The CDR3 region has the DNA TGTGCCAGTAGTTCCCCTAGCGGGGTAAACACAGATACGCAGTATTTT. This codes for CASSSPSGVNTDTQYF.

In its sample, this clone was seen once. The chain recombines TRBV7-8 with TRBJ2-7, with 12 positions matching TRBD2. The V gene end was trimmed by 1 base and the J gene end by 0 bases; junction bases not matched to a gene: 4. The CDR3 consists of 17 residues. From germline, CDR1 is SGHVS and CDR2 FQNEAQ. Here the CDR3 DNA reads TGTGCCAGCAGCTTAGGGCTAGCGGGAGGGAGCTCCTACGAGCAGTACTTC. It yields the protein CASSLGLAGGSSYEQYF.

V and J are TRBV5-1 and TRBJ1-2; tentatively, D is TRBD1 (5 bases). V was clipped by 0 bases and J by 5 bases, with 8 bases between them. The CDR3 runs to 13 residues. In germline, CDR1 is SGHRS, CDR2 YFSETQ. CDR3 residues: CASSLGRGYGYTF. DNA for the CDR3: TGCGCCAGCAGCTTGGGTCGGGGGTATGGCTACACCTTC. Together with reference TRBV5-1 and TRBJ1-2, the CDR3 gives the full variable domain: KAGVTQTPRYLIKTRGQQVTLSCSPISGHRSVSWYQQTPGQGLQFLFEYFSETQRNKGNFPGRFSGRQFSNSRSEMNVSTLELGDSALYLCASSLGRGYGYTFGSGTRLTVV.

The chain is built from TRBV19 and TRBJ1-1; unclear D gene. V lost 6 bases to trimming and J lost 4 bases, with 15 bases between them. Germline CDR1 and CDR2: LNHDA and SQIVND (reference sequence). This CDR3 is built from 14 residues. The CDR3 reads CASREQTGGTEAFF. The CDR3 DNA is TGTGCCAGTAGAGAACAAACGGGAGGCACTGAAGCTTTCTTT.

The chain carries TRBV27 and TRBJ2-5, with 8 bases lining up with TRBD2. V shed 1 base and J 5 bases; nucleotides not matched to a gene: 9. The CDR3 length is 16 residues. Looked up from germline, CDR1 is MNHEY and CDR2 is SMNVEV (reference sequence). Here the CDR3 reads CASSLFAGRGRETQYF. CDR3 sequence (DNA): TGTGCCAGCAGTTTATTCGCCGGGAGGGGGAGGGAGACCCAGTACTTC.

The rearrangement links TRBV5-6 to TRBJ1-2; TRBD1 matches at 7 bases. Germline assignment: CDR1 SGHDT and CDR2 YYEEEE. The CDR3 totals 13 residues. V lost 5 bases, J lost 4 bases, and 5 bases stayed unmatched. CDR3 loop: CASSRDSFYGYTF. In DNA, the CDR3 is TGTGCCAGCAGTCGGGACAGCTTCTATGGCTACACCTTC.

The chain uses TRBV28 and TRBJ1-4; 9 bases match TRBD1. Germline CDR1 is MDHEN and CDR2 is SYDVKM. The J segment lost 8 bases and the V segment lost 5 bases, leaving 6 bases of the junction unmatched. The CDR3 is 14 residues long. CDR3 nucleotide sequence: TGTGCCAGCAGTCGGACAGGGGCGGGCGAAAAACTGTTTTTT. Translated: CASSRTGAGEKLFF.

The chain's CDR3 is CASSPRDRESTEAFF. In nucleotides, the CDR3 is TGCGCCAGCAGCCCACGGGACAGGGAGTCCACTGAAGCTTTCTTT. This chain links TRBV5-1 with TRBJ1-1; 9 positions agree with TRBD1. The CDR3 length is 15 residues. The V gene end was trimmed by 4 bases and the J gene end by 4 bases; junction bases not matched to a gene: 8. Germline assignment: CDR1 SGHRS and CDR2 YFSETQ. The whole variable domain, remainder taken from reference TRBV5-1 and TRBJ1-1, is KAGVTQTPRYLIKTRGQQVTLSCSPISGHRSVSWYQQTPGQGLQFLFEYFSETQRNKGNFPGRFSGRQFSNSRSEMNVSTLELGDSALYLCASSPRDRESTEAFFGQGTRLTVV.

J is TRBJ1-5 and V is TRBV6-1; perhaps TRBD1 as D (5 bases). The ends were cut back, 0 bases at V and 9 bases at J, with 12 bases in the middle. Germline-derived CDR1 and CDR2 are MNHNS and SASEGT. The CDR3 extends over 14 amino acids. CDR3 nucleotide sequence: TGTGCCAGCAGTGAAGCGTCGGGGGGGAGGCCCCAGCATTTT. Its protein product is CASSEASGGRPQHF.

This rearrangement joins TRBV5-1 to TRBJ1-1; unclear D gene. The CDR3 covers 13 residues. V dropped 1 base and J dropped 3 bases, with 7 bases sitting between them. Per germline, CDR1 SGHRS and CDR2 YFSETQ. The CDR3 spells CASSLLGDTEAFF. CDR3 in DNA: TGCGCCAGCAGCTTGCTCGGGGACACTGAAGCTTTCTTT.

The table lists this clone with a few counts. V usage is TRBV4-1 and J usage is TRBJ2-1; D is ambiguous. Germline values: CDR1 MGHRA, CDR2 YSYEKL. CDR3 length: 13 amino acids. Trimming left V 0 bases short and J 7 bases short, with 7 bases between. The CDR3 DNA is TGCGCCAGCAGCCAAGACGCGCGTAATGAGCAGTTCTTC. Translating gives CASSQDARNEQFF.

The chain is built from TRBV9 and TRBJ2-2, with a weak D call TRBD1 (6 bases). Germline lookup yields CDR1 SGDLS and CDR2 YYNGEE. The CDR3 has 15 amino acids. V was shortened by 4 bases and J by 0 bases, with 10 bases between the two germline ends. Here the CDR3 reads CASSQGTTNTGELFF. CDR3 nucleotides: TGTGCCAGCAGCCAAGGGACAACGAACACCGGGGAGCTGTTTTTT.

This clone was picked up one time. This chain joins TRBV9 and TRBJ1-6; no firm D call. V lost 0 bases to trimming and J lost 2 bases, with 6 bases between them. The CDR3 has 15 amino acids. Germline CDR1 SGDLS, CDR2 YYNGEE. The CDR3 nucleotides are TGTGCCAGCAGCGTAGGATCAGCCTATAATTCACCCCTCCACTTT. This codes for CASSVGSAYNSPLHF.

This clone was detected ten times or more. The rearrangement joins TRBV4-2 to TRBJ2-1, with 11 bases fitting TRBD2. The CDR3 runs to 18 residues. The V gene end was trimmed by 0 bases and the J gene end by 1 base; junction bases not matched to a gene: 5. CDR1 is LGHNA, CDR2 YNFKEQ, per germline. The CDR3 nucleotides are TGTGCCAGCAGCCAAGAGGCCCTAGCGGGAGGTTCCTACAATGAGCAGTTCTTC. It encodes CASSQEALAGGSYNEQFF.

The chain links TRBV6-5 to TRBJ2-3, with 8 bases that match TRBD2. The ends lost 8 bases at V and 5 bases at J; junction bases unmatched: 9. The CDR3 spans 14 residues. From germline, CDR1 is MNHEY and CDR2 SVGAGI. The CDR3 reads CASATGGPGDTQYF. The CDR3 DNA follows: TGTGCCAGCGCGACGGGGGGGCCTGGAGATACGCAGTATTTT.

V is TRBV5-1 and J is TRBJ1-1; 8 nucleotides agree with TRBD1. The ends lost 3 bases at V and 1 base at J; junction bases unmatched: 8. The CDR3 has 16 residues. The V gene's germline CDR1 is SGHRS and CDR2 YFSETQ. CDR3: CASSSYRDRRNTEAFF. The CDR3 nucleotides read TGCGCCAGCAGCTCGTACCGGGACAGGCGGAACACTGAAGCTTTCTTT.

This chain links TRBV12-3 or TRBV12-4 with TRBJ2-1; possible D gene TRBD1, 5 bases. The CDR3 length is 13 residues. Trimming removed 1 base at V and 8 bases at J, with 9 bases between. As DNA, the CDR3 is TGTGCCAGCAGTTTAGGGGGCCAAGATGAGCAGTTCTTC. As protein: CASSLGGQDEQFF.